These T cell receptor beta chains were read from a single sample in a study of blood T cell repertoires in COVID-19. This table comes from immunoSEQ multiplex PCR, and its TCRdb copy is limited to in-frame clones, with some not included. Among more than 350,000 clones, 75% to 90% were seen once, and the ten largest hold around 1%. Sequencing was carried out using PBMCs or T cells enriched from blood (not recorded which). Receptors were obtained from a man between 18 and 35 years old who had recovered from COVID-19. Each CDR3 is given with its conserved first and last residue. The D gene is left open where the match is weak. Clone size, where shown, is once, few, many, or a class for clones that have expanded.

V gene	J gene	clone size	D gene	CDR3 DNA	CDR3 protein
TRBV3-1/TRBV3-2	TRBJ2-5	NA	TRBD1	TGTGCCAGCAGCCGAGACGGGACAGGGGTGGGAAAGACCCAGTACTTC	CASSRDGTGVGKTQYF
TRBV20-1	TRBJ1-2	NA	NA	TGCAGTGCCTCCGACGGGGAAGGCTACACCTTC	CSASDGEGYTF
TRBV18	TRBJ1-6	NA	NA	TGTGCCAGCTCCCCCGTAGGGGGATATAATTCACCCCTCCACTTT	CASSPVGGYNSPLHF
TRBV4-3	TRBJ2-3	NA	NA	TGCGCCAGCAGCCAAGAATGGGGGGTCGGAGCAGATACGCAGTATTTT	CASSQEWGVGADTQYF
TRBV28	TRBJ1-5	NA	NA	TGTGCCAGCAGTTTCTTCCAGAATCAGCCCCAGCATTTT	CASSFFQNQPQHF
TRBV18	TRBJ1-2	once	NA	TGTGCCAGCTCACCTGGACAGAGGGGCTACACCTTC	CASSPGQRGYTF
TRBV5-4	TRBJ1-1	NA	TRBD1	TGTGCCAGCAGCTTGATGCGACAGGGACTCGACACTGAAGCTTTCTTT	CASSLMRQGLDTEAFF
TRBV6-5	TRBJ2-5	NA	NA	TGTGCCAGCAGTTTAGATTCGGGAGAGACCCAGTACTTC	CASSLDSGETQYF
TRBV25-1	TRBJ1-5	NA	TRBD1	TGTGCCAGCAGTGAAGGACCGGGACAGGATTATCAGCCCCAGCATTTT	CASSEGPGQDYQPQHF
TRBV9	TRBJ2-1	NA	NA	TGTGCCAGCAGCGGCACCCTAAGCTCCTACAATGAGCAGTTCTTC	CASSGTLSSYNEQFF
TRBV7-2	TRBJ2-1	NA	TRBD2	TGTGCCAGCAGCGTCACTAGCGGGAGTCTGTACAATGAGCAGTTCTTC	CASSVTSGSLYNEQFF
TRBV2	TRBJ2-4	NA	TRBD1	TGTGCCAGCAGTGGGACAGGGGGAGCGGGAAACATTCAGTACTTC	CASSGTGGAGNIQYF
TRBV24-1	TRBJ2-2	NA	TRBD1	TGTGCCACCAGTCTAACGCCCGGGACAGGGAAATCCGGGGAGCTGTTTTTT	CATSLTPGTGKSGELFF
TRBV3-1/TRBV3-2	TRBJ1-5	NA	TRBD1	TGTGCCAGCAGCCAGGGGCTAGTGACAGGGGGCAACCAGCCCCAGCATTTT	CASSQGLVTGGNQPQHF
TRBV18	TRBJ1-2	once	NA	TGTGCCAGCTCACCAGGGGCAGCCCCTAACTATGGCTACACCTTC	CASSPGAAPNYGYTF
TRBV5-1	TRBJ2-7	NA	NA	TGCGCCAGCAGCCACGGGACAATTTCCTACGAGCAGTACTTC	CASSHGTISYEQYF